The 12 T cell receptor beta chains in this list originate from one sample, sequenced in a study of blood T cell repertoires in COVID-19. Here immunoSEQ multiplex PCR was the method, and the copy in TCRdb shows in-frame clones only, minus some. Seen here are hundreds of thousands of clones, 65% to 90% observed once, and the top ten hold about an eighth. Source material: peripheral blood. The source is a human donor in a cohort sampled during active COVID-19.

The chain has TRBV9 and TRBJ1-3; D remains ambiguous. Per the germline V gene, CDR1 is SGDLS and CDR2 is YYNGEE. This CDR3 has 14 residues. Trimming stripped 0 bases from V and 4 bases from J, with 8 bases between. The CDR3 is CASSVDTLGNTIYF. The CDR3 region has the DNA TGTGCCAGCAGCGTAGACACATTAGGAAACACCATATATTTT.

This clone was observed a single time. This sequence joins TRBV6-5 and TRBJ2-2, with D possibly TRBD2 on 5 matching bases. Trimming stripped 7 bases from V and 6 bases from J, with 18 bases between. The length of the CDR3 is 15 residues. Germline CDR1 and CDR2: MNHEY and SVGAGI. DNA of the CDR3: TGTGCCAGCATTCCAAAACGGGATTTATCCGGGGAGCTGTTTTTT. Its protein is CASIPKRDLSGELFF.

This chain joins TRBV19 and TRBJ2-5; no definite D call. Germline V CDR1 and CDR2: LNHDA, SQIVND (reference sequence). The CDR3 is made up of 16 amino acids. V was trimmed by 3 bases and J by 5 bases, leaving 19 bases between them. In nucleotides, the CDR3 is TGTGCCAGTAGTATCGTGCATAGTCTATACTCGGAGACCCAGTACTTC. It translates to CASSIVHSLYSETQYF.

The chain has TRBV9 and TRBJ2-1, with D perhaps matching TRBD2 (5 bases). This CDR3 spans 15 amino acids. The germline CDR1 and CDR2 sequences are SGDLS and YYNGEE. The V gene lost 3 bases and the J gene lost 8 bases, with 18 bases spanning the gap. The CDR3 region is CASSASRLAYYEQFF. Written as DNA, the CDR3 is TGTGCCAGCAGCGCGTCGAGGCTAGCATACTATGAGCAGTTCTTC.

The chain joins TRBV6-1 to TRBJ1-1; no definite D call. V lost 3 bases and J lost 0, with 8 bases in between. Germline assignment: CDR1 MNHNS and CDR2 SASEGT. The CDR3 spans 14 residues. DNA for the CDR3: TGTGCCAGCAGTGAGAACACCATGAACACTGAAGCTTTCTTT. Translation: CASSENTMNTEAFF.

Note on this clone: The same CDR3 also results from other DNA sequences found in this sample. The CDR3 reads CASSRDRGTDTQYF. The DNA of the CDR3 is TGTGCCAGCTCACGAGACAGGGGTACAGATACGCAGTATTTT. The chain employs TRBV18 and TRBJ2-3; 8 bases agree with TRBD1. The CDR3 loop spans 14 amino acids. The V gene end was trimmed by 4 bases and the J gene end by 3 bases; junction bases not matched to a gene: 3. Germline lookup yields CDR1 KGHSH and CDR2 LQKENI.

The chain joins TRBV4-1 to TRBJ1-4, with D tentatively TRBD1 (6 bases). V was shortened by 4 bases and J by 2 bases, with 14 bases between the two germline ends. The CDR3 runs 16 residues. From germline, CDR1 is MGHRA and CDR2 YSYEKL. CDR3: CASSLRGGDTNEKLFF. The CDR3, as DNA: TGCGCCAGCAGCCTAAGGGGGGGGGACACTAATGAAAAACTGTTTTTT.

This clone was recorded at least ten times. The chain combines TRBV7-9 with TRBJ2-5, with TRBD2 matching over 7 bases. This CDR3 is built from 13 residues. In germline, CDR1 is SEHNR, CDR2 FQNEAQ (reference sequence). The ends lost 3 bases at V and 4 bases at J; junction bases unmatched: 2. As DNA, the CDR3 is TGTGCCAGCAGCTTCGCGGGAGTAGAGACCCAGTACTTC. Protein: CASSFAGVETQYF.

V and J are TRBV9 and TRBJ1-1, with D possibly matching TRBD1 (6 bases). Trimming removed 6 bases at V and 1 base at J, with 16 bases between. The CDR3 sequence is 15 residues long. Germline CDR1 reads SGDLS; CDR2 reads YYNGEE. CDR3 coding DNA: TGTGCCAGCAACCCGGGGGGGGGCGGGAACACTGAAGCTTTCTTT. Translation gives CASNPGGGGNTEAFF.

This clone appeared many times. The rearrangement joins TRBV9 to TRBJ2-3; 10 bases agree with TRBD2. This CDR3 is 16 amino acids long. Trimming cost V 0 bases and J 8 bases; bases outside gene matches: 9. The germline V gene has CDR1 SGDLS and CDR2 YYNGEE. The CDR3 DNA sequence: TGTGCCAGCAGCGTAGTCGCTAGCGGGAGCGACACTACGCAGTATTTT. It translates to CASSVVASGSDTTQYF.

J is TRBJ2-1 and V is TRBV20-1; 9 bases map to TRBD2. There are 13 residues in the CDR3. Per the germline V gene, CDR1 is DFQATT and CDR2 is SNEGSKA (reference sequence). V gave up 3 bases and J gave up 5 bases; unmatched junction bases: 2. The CDR3 loop reads CSASSSGDNEQFF. The CDR3 DNA reads TGCAGTGCTAGTTCTAGCGGGGACAATGAGCAGTTCTTC.

This rearrangement joins TRBV19 to TRBJ2-7; 8 bases agree with TRBD1. Germline CDR1 is LNHDA and CDR2 is SQIVND (reference sequence). With V trimmed by 5 bases and J by 4 bases, 4 bases remained unmatched. The CDR3 consists of 13 residues. This CDR3 is CASSGDRGYEQYF. CDR3 sequence (DNA): TGTGCCAGTAGTGGAGACAGGGGATACGAGCAGTACTTC.